The 5 T cell receptor beta chains given below trace back to one sample, sequenced in a study of cytomegalovirus exposure and HLA in healthy donors. Use of 60 Vbeta and 13 Jbeta primers characterized the PCR. Repertoires were generated with immunoSEQ multiplex PCR, while TCRdb's copy carries only in-frame clones and drops some. The repertoire holds around 99,000 clones, with around three quarters as singletons. Sequences were obtained from PBMCs. The receptors derive from a male donor in good health and CMV-seronegative.

The chain uses TRBV29-1 and TRBJ1-1; D not resolved. Germline-derived CDR1 and CDR2 are SQVTM and ANQGSEA. Trimming took off 3 bases at V and 5 bases at J, with 13 bases between the two ends. The CDR3 covers 13 residues. CDR3 in amino acids: CSVDDRRGTEAFF. The CDR3 bases are TGCAGCGTTGACGACCGCCGGGGTACTGAAGCTTTCTTT.

The gene calls are TRBV19 and TRBJ1-2, with 11 bases matching TRBD1. From germline, CDR1 is LNHDA and CDR2 SQIVND (reference sequence). J was trimmed by 8 bases and V by 6 bases; bases with no gene match: 5. The CDR3 totals 13 residues. CDR3 protein: CASRDRGRGGYTF. As DNA, the CDR3 is TGTGCCAGTAGGGACAGGGGGCGAGGCGGCTACACCTTC.

V and J are TRBV5-1 and TRBJ1-2; D not resolved. In germline, CDR1 is SGHRS, CDR2 YFSETQ. The CDR3 totals 15 residues. V dropped 3 bases and J dropped 8 bases, with 20 bases sitting between them. Here the CDR3 reads CASSSPSGSGEGYTF. The CDR3 DNA sequence: TGCGCCAGCAGCTCCCCGTCGGGGTCGGGAGAGGGCTACACCTTC.

The J gene is TRBJ2-3, the V gene TRBV7-9, with 11 nucleotides matching TRBD2. From germline, CDR1 is SEHNR and CDR2 FQNEAQ (reference sequence). This CDR3 is 15 amino acids long. The J segment lost 5 bases and the V segment lost 5 bases, leaving 6 bases of the junction unmatched. CDR3 amino acids: CASSRTGLAGDTQYF. The CDR3 nucleotides read TGTGCCAGCAGCCGTACCGGACTAGCGGGAGATACGCAGTATTTT.

The chain joins TRBV5-4 to TRBJ2-3; 7 bases are a match to TRBD1. The CDR3 contains 15 residues. V lost 4 bases and J lost 0; bases outside the gene matches: 5. Germline V gene data show CDR1 as SGHNT and CDR2 as YYREEE (reference sequence). The CDR3 here is CASSQRQGSTDTQYF. CDR3 DNA sequence: TGTGCCAGCAGCCAGAGACAGGGAAGCACAGATACGCAGTATTTT.